This entry is about one TCR beta chain. V gave up 5 bases and J gave up 3 bases; unmatched junction bases: 4. The length of the CDR3 is 14 residues. Per the germline V gene, CDR1 is SEHNR and CDR2 is FQNEAQ (reference sequence). The PCR contained 60 Vbeta and 13 Jbeta primers. Clones were sequenced by immunoSEQ multiplex PCR, and TCRdb holds only the in-frame ones, with some missing. Among some 140,000 clones listed, over 60% were seen once. The source of the sample is a study of cytomegalovirus exposure and HLA in healthy donors. The chain couples TRBV7-9 to TRBJ2-7, with 10 bases lining up with TRBD1. The clonotype comes from a young man in good health and CMV-seronegative. The specimen sequenced was PBMCs. CDR3 DNA sequence: TGTGCCAGCAGCCCGGGACAGGGGTTCTACGAGCAGTACTTC. Residues: CASSPGQGFYEQYF. Using reference TRBV7-9 and TRBJ2-7 for the parts outside the CDR3, the full variable domain is DTGVSQNPRHKITKRGQNVTFRCDPISEHNRLYWYRQTLGQGPEFLTYFQNEAQLEKSRLLSDRFSAERPKGSFSTLEIQRTEQGDSAMYLCASSPGQGFYEQYFGPGTRLTVT.